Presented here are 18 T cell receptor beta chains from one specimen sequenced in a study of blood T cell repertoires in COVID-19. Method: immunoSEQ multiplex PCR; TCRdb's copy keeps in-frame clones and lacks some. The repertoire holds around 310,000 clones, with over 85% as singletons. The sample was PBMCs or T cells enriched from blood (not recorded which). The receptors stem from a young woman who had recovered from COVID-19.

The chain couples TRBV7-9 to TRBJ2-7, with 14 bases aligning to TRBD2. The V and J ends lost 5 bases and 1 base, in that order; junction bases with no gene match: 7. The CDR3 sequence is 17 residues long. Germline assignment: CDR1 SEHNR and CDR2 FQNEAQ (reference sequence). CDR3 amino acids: CASSPRLAGGNSYEQYF. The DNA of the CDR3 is TGTGCCAGCAGCCCGAGACTAGCGGGAGGGAATTCCTACGAGCAGTACTTC.

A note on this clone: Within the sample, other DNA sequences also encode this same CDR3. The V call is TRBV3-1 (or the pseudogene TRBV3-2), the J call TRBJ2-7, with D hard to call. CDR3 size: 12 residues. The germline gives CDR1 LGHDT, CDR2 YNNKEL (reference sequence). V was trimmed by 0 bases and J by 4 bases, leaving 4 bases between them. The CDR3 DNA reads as TGTGCCAGCAGCCAAGACAAATACGAGCAGTACTTC. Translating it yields CASSQDKYEQYF.

The CDR3 reads CASSYGQINEKLFF. The CDR3 region has the DNA TGTGCCAGCAGTTACGGGCAGATAAATGAAAAACTGTTTTTT. This chain joins TRBV6-6 and TRBJ1-4; D call uncertain. The V gene's germline CDR1 is MNHNY and CDR2 SVGAGI (reference sequence). V lost 2 bases to trimming and J lost 5 bases, with 9 bases between them. The CDR3 consists of 14 residues.

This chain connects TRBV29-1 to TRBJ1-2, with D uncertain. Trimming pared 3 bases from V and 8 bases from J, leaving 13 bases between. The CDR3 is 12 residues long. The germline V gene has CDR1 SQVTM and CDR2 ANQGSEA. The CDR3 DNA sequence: TGCAGCGTTGAGGTGGAGGGTTGGGGCTACACCTTC. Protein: CSVEVEGWGYTF.

The CDR3 DNA reads as TGTGCCAGCAGTTTACAGCCGGGACAGGGTACAAACTATGGCTACACCTTC. Translating gives CASSLQPGQGTNYGYTF. The chain couples TRBV28 to TRBJ1-2; 9 bases align to TRBD1. The J segment lost 2 bases and the V segment lost 2 bases, leaving 9 bases of the junction unmatched. Per germline, CDR1 MDHEN and CDR2 SYDVKM. This CDR3 is 17 amino acids long.

The CDR3 protein is CASSPRGGPANYGYTF. In nucleotides, the CDR3 is TGTGCCAGCAGCCCTCGGGGGGGGCCGGCTAACTATGGCTACACCTTC. The chain combines TRBV7-3 with TRBJ1-2, with D maybe TRBD1 (6 bases). The CDR3 runs to 16 residues. Trimming removed 5 bases at V and 0 bases at J, with 16 bases between. Germline V lookup: CDR1 SGHTA, CDR2 FQGTGA.

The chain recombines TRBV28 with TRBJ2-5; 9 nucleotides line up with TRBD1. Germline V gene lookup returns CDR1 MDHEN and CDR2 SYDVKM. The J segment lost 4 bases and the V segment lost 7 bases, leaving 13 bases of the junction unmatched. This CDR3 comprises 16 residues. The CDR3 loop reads CASTIIKNRGRETQYF. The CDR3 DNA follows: TGTGCCAGCACCATCATAAAGAACAGGGGGCGAGAGACCCAGTACTTC. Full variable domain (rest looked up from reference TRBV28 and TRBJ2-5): DVKVTQSSRYLVKRTGEKVFLECVQDMDHENMFWYRQDPGLGLRLIYFSYDVKMKEKGDIPEGYSVSREKKERFSLILESASTNQTSMYLCASTIIKNRGRETQYFGPGTRLLVL.

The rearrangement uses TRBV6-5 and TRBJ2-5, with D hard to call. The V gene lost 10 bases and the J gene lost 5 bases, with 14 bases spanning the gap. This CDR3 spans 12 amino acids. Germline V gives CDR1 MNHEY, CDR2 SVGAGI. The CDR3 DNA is TGTGCCACCCAGACCGACGGGGAGACCCAGTACTTC. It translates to CATQTDGETQYF.

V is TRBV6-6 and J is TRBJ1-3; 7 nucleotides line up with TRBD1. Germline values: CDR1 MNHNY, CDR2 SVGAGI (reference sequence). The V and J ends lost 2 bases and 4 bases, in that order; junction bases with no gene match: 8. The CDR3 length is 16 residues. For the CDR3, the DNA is TGTGCCAGCAGTTACACAGGGGACAGATACGGAAACACCATATATTTT. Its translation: CASSYTGDRYGNTIYF.

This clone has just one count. CDR3 sequence reads: CATSDLRFYGYTF. For the CDR3, the DNA is TGTGCCACCAGTGATTTGCGTTTCTATGGCTACACCTTC. This chain uses TRBV24-1 with TRBJ1-2; D unresolved. The germline V and J ends were trimmed by 0 bases and 4 bases, with 5 bases remaining between them. CDR1 is KGHDR, CDR2 SFDVKD, per germline. The CDR3 spans 13 residues.

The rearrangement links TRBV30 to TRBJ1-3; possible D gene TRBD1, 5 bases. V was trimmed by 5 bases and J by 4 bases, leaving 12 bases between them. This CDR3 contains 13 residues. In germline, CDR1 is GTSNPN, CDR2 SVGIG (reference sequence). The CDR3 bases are TGTGCCTGGGCTTCGGGGGTAGGAAACACCATATATTTT. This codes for CAWASGVGNTIYF.

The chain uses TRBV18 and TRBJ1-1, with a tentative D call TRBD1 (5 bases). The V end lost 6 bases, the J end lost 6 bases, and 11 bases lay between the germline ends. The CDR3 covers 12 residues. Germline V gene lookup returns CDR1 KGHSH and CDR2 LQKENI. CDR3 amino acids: CASSPDRSEAFF. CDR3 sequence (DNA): TGTGCCAGCTCGCCCGACAGATCTGAAGCTTTCTTT.

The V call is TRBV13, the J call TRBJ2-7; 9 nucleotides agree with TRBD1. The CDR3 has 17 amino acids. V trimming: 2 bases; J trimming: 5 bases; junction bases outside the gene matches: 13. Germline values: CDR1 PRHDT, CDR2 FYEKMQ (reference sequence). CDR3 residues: CASSLSGWGQGLNEQYF. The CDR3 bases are TGTGCCAGCAGCTTATCGGGCTGGGGACAGGGTCTTAACGAGCAGTACTTC.

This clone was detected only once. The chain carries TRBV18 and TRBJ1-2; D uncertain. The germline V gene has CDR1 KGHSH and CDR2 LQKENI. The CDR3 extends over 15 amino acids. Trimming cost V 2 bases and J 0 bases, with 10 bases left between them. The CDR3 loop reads CASSPGSGANYGYTF. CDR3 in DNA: TGTGCCAGCTCACCAGGGTCGGGAGCTAACTATGGCTACACCTTC.

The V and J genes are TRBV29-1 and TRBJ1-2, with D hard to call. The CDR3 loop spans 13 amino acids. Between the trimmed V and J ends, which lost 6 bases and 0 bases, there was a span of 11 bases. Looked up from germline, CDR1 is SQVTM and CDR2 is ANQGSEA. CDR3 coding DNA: TGCAGCGTCAACAGCCAATCTAACTATGGCTACACCTTC. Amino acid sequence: CSVNSQSNYGYTF.

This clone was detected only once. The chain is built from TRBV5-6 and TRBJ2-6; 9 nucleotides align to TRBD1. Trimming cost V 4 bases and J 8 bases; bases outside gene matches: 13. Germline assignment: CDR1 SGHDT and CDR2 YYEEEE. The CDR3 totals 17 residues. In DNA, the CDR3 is TGTGCCAGCAGCCGATTTACAGGGGGCGGACGGTCCAACGTCCTGACTTTC. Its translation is CASSRFTGGGRSNVLTF.

CDR3 in DNA: TGTGCAAGTCGCATACACCGGGACAGGGGAAACTACGAGCAGTACTTC. Translated, it gives CASRIHRDRGNYEQYF. This rearrangement joins TRBV12-2 to TRBJ2-7; TRBD1, the table's D call, lacks a check against the DNA. TRBV12-2 is a pseudogene segment. This CDR3 is built from 16 residues.

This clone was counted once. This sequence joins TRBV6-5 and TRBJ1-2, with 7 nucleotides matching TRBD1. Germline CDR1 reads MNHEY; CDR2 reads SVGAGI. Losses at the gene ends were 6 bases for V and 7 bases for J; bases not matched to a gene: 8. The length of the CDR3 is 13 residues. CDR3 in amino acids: CASRTQGTFGYTF. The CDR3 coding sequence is TGTGCCAGCAGGACACAGGGGACTTTTGGCTACACCTTC.